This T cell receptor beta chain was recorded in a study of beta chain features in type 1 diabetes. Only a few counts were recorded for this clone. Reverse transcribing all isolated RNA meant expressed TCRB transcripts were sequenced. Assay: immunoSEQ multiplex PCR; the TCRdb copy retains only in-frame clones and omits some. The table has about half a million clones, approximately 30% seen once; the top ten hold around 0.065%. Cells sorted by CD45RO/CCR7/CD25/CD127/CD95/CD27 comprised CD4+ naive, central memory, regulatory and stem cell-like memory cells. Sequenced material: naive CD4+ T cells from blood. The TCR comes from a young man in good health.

For the CDR3, the DNA is TGCGCCAGCAGCCAAGAAGGACTACCGCCCGATAAGCAGTTCTTC. This codes for CASSQEGLPPDKQFF. The rearrangement uses TRBV4-3 and TRBJ2-1; the D gene is possibly TRBD2 (6 bases). V was clipped by 0 bases and J by 11 bases, with 17 bases between them. CDR3 size: 15 residues. CDR1 is LGHNA, CDR2 YSLEER, per germline.